These 17 T cell receptor beta chains share one sample of origin, sequenced in a study of T cell responses to AZD1222 COVID-19 vaccine. Method: immunoSEQ multiplex PCR; TCRdb's copy keeps in-frame clones and lacks some. Of approximately 110,000 clones in the sample, around 90% were seen once. The sequenced sample was peripheral blood, obtained on day 0 of MenACWY control vaccination. The receptors come from an adult in good health.

In its sample, this clone was seen a few times. The rearrangement links TRBV11-2 to TRBJ2-7, with a tentative D call TRBD2 (6 bases). Trimming left V 5 bases short and J 5 bases short, with 19 bases between. The CDR3 contains 15 residues. Germline assignment: CDR1 SGHAT and CDR2 FQNNGV. CDR3 bases: TGTGCCAGCAGCAGGTCCTTAGCGGTCTGGAACGAGCAGTACTTC. This sequence encodes CASSRSLAVWNEQYF.

J is TRBJ2-6 and V is TRBV5-4; D not certain. Trimming took off 2 bases at V and 0 bases at J, with 12 bases between the two ends. The length of the CDR3 is 17 residues. CDR1 SGHNT and CDR2 YYREEE come from the germline V gene (reference sequence). The CDR3 bases are TGTGCCAGCAGCTTTGGACGGCTGACCTCTGGGGCCAACGTCCTGACTTTC. Translating gives CASSFGRLTSGANVLTF.

The genes are TRBV9 and TRBJ2-5; TRBD1 agrees at 8 bases. Germline assignment: CDR1 SGDLS and CDR2 YYNGEE. This CDR3 has 16 residues. J was trimmed by 5 bases and V by 4 bases; bases with no gene match: 13. In DNA, the CDR3 is TGTGCCAGCAGCTCGAGACAGGGGTCGTTGGGGGAGACCCAGTACTTC. Translated, it gives CASSSRQGSLGETQYF.

The rearrangement uses TRBV27 and TRBJ2-5, with TRBD2 matching over 12 bases. This CDR3 region has 17 residues. Germline V gives CDR1 MNHEY, CDR2 SMNVEV (reference sequence). Losses at the gene ends were 7 bases for V and 5 bases for J; bases not matched to a gene: 14. The CDR3 nucleotides read TGTGCCAGCACCCCCCACCCAAGGACTAGCGGGACCGAGACCCAGTACTTC. This codes for CASTPHPRTSGTETQYF.

The J gene is TRBJ1-5, the V gene TRBV6-5, with 7 bases matching TRBD1. Per germline, CDR1 MNHEY and CDR2 SVGAGI. Trimming took 6 bases from V and 7 from J; bases not matched to a gene: 9. The CDR3 spans 14 residues. The CDR3 loop reads CASSPDRRGQPQHF. The CDR3 nucleotides are TGTGCCAGCAGCCCGGACAGGAGGGGACAGCCCCAGCATTTT.

CDR3 protein: CAILSRRGNTEAFF. In DNA form, the CDR3 reads TGTGCCATCCTGAGTAGAAGGGGGAACACTGAAGCTTTCTTT. V and J are TRBV2 and TRBJ1-1, with a weak D call TRBD1 (5 bases). The germline CDR1 and CDR2 sequences are SNHLY and FYNNEI. With 10 bases removed from V and 1 base from J, the gap between germline ends came to 16 bases. The CDR3 length is 14 residues. The variable domain in full, with the rest retrieved from reference TRBV2 and TRBJ1-1, is EPEVTQTPSHQVTQMGQEVILRCVPISNHLYFYWYRQILGQKVEFLVSFYNNEISEKSEIFDDQFSVERPDGSNFTLKIRSTKLEDSAMYFCAILSRRGNTEAFFGQGTRLTVV.

Only one count was recorded for this clone. The rearrangement joins TRBV28 to TRBJ1-6, with 7 bases identical to TRBD1. The CDR3 loop spans 14 amino acids. The germline CDR1 and CDR2 sequences are MDHEN and SYDVKM. With 8 bases clipped from V and 7 bases from J, the junction kept 8 bases outside the gene matches. CDR3 sequence (DNA): TGTGCCAGCTTGGAGGGGGACAGCAATTCACCCCTCCACTTT. As protein: CASLEGDSNSPLHF.

The rearrangement uses TRBV2 and TRBJ2-7; the match to TRBD2 covers 9 bases. V shed 3 bases and J 6 bases; nucleotides not matched to a gene: 6. This CDR3 comprises 14 residues. Per the germline V gene, CDR1 is SNHLY and CDR2 is FYNNEI. The CDR3 loop is CASSEGAGGGEQYF. The CDR3 nucleotides read TGTGCCAGCAGTGAGGGAGCGGGAGGCGGCGAGCAGTACTTC.

The chain links TRBV27 to TRBJ2-4, with TRBD1 identical over 7 bases. In germline, CDR1 is MNHEY, CDR2 SMNVEV (reference sequence). The CDR3 is 16 residues long. V dropped 5 bases and J dropped 5; count of bases not matched to a gene: 12. The CDR3 here is CASSPSRGGAENIQYF. CDR3 coding DNA: TGTGCCAGCAGTCCAAGTAGAGGGGGCGCGGAAAACATTCAGTACTTC.

The rearrangement joins TRBV7-2 to TRBJ2-1; 8 bases align to TRBD2. The CDR3 consists of 15 residues. Germline values: CDR1 SGHTA, CDR2 FQGNSA. J lost 6 bases, V lost 2 bases, and 6 bases had no gene match. The CDR3 region is CASSLRSGSGNEQFF. The CDR3 coding sequence is TGTGCCAGCAGCTTAAGGAGCGGGAGCGGCAATGAGCAGTTCTTC.

By sample fraction, this clone is medium-sized (0.01 to 0.1%). V is TRBV2 and J is TRBJ2-7, with TRBD1 matching 7 bases. Looked up from germline, CDR1 is SNHLY and CDR2 is FYNNEI. The CDR3 is 13 amino acids. Trimming at V came to 7 bases and at J to 1 base, leaving 4 bases not matched to a gene. The CDR3 sequence: CASMHRGSYEQYF. CDR3 in DNA: TGTGCCAGCATGCACAGGGGATCCTACGAGCAGTACTTC.

The CDR3 DNA sequence: TGTGCCAGCAGCTTAGGCACTTTTGTCTACGAGCAGTACTTC. Translation: CASSLGTFVYEQYF. This chain uses TRBV7-8 with TRBJ2-7; no reliable D call. The CDR3 consists of 14 residues. V was clipped by 1 base and J by 3 bases, with 10 bases between them. From germline, CDR1 is SGHVS and CDR2 FQNEAQ.

The chain couples TRBV12-3 or TRBV12-4 to TRBJ2-5; D is undetermined. V lost 6 bases to trimming and J lost 0 bases, with 8 bases between them. CDR3 length: 13 amino acids. CDR3 bases: TGTGCCAGCAGGCCCGGATACCAAGAGACCCAGTACTTC. Translating gives CASRPGYQETQYF.

This rearrangement joins TRBV3-1 (or the pseudogene TRBV3-2) to TRBJ1-1, with 7 bases identical to TRBD1. Germline trimming cut 1 base from V and 11 bases from J; bases unmatched to any gene: 4. CDR3 length: 12 amino acids. Germline CDR1 and CDR2: LGHDT and YNNKEL (reference sequence). The CDR3 DNA reads TGTGCCAGCAGCCAAGGGGACAGAATGGCTTTCTTT. Translating gives CASSQGDRMAFF.

The chain combines TRBV2 with TRBJ2-3; D is uncertain. CDR1 is SNHLY and CDR2 is FYNNEI in the germline V gene. Trimming took 8 bases from V and 6 from J, leaving 18 bases between them. The CDR3 runs to 14 residues. The CDR3 spells CASGLGFHGDTQYF. CDR3 in DNA: TGTGCCAGCGGGTTGGGATTCCATGGGGATACGCAGTATTTT.

This chain joins TRBV2 and TRBJ1-3; D is unclear. This CDR3 has 13 amino acids. The germline V and J ends were trimmed by 4 bases and 2 bases, with 6 bases remaining between them. Germline values: CDR1 SNHLY, CDR2 FYNNEI. CDR3 sequence reads: CASSGPAGNTIYF. The CDR3, as DNA: TGTGCCAGCAGTGGCCCAGCTGGAAACACCATATATTTT.

The rearrangement joins TRBV3-1 (or the pseudogene TRBV3-2) to TRBJ2-1; no clear D gene. The V and J ends lost 0 bases and 9 bases respectively, with 9 bases between them. The CDR3 length is 13 residues. Germline values: CDR1 LGHDT, CDR2 YNNKEL (reference sequence). The CDR3 coding sequence is TGTGCCAGCAGCCAAGAAAGGTTGGCTGAGCAGTTCTTC. Residues: CASSQERLAEQFF.